This TCR beta chain was recovered during a study of blood T cell repertoires in COVID-19. After removal of 2 bases from V and 7 bases from J, the junction contained 16 bases not matched to a gene. Germline lookup yields CDR1 MNHEY and CDR2 SVGEGT. The CDR3 totals 19 residues. Data came from immunoSEQ multiplex PCR; TCRdb stores just in-frame clones and leaves some out. The sample contains about 380,000 clones, approximately 90% of which appear only once. This TCR was recovered from a woman aged 18-35 years who had recovered from COVID-19. The specimen sequenced was PBMCs or T cells enriched from blood (not recorded which). The chain uses TRBV6-2 or TRBV6-3 and TRBJ2-1, with 11 bases lining up with TRBD2. The CDR3 DNA reads as TGTGCCAGCAGTTACCCTACGCAAGGTTTAGCGGGGGGGAGGAATGAGCAGTTCTTC. The encoded protein is CASSYPTQGLAGGRNEQFF.